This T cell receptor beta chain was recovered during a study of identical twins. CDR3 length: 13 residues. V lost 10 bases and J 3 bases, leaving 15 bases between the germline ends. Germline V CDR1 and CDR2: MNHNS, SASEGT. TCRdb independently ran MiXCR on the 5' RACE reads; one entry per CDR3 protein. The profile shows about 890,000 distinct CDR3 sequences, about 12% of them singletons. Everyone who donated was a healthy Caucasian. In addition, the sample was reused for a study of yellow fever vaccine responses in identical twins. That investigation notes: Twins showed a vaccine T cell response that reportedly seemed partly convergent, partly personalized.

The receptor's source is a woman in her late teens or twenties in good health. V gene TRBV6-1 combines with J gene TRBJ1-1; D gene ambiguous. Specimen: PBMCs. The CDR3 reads CAIRRVWDTEAFF. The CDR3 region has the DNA TGTGCCATCCGCCGGGTCTGGGACACTGAAGCTTTCTTT.